Below are 22 T cell receptor beta chains sequenced from a single sample in a study of blood T cell repertoires in COVID-19. Profiling relied on immunoSEQ multiplex PCR, and the TCRdb table lists in-frame clones only, not all of them. The sample shows 65,000 to 80,000 clones, more than 65% of them seen only once. The sequencing input was peripheral blood. The receptors stem from a man aged 50-59 years with acute or convalescent COVID-19.

The V and J genes are TRBV9 and TRBJ1-4; maybe TRBD1 (5 bases). This CDR3 has 14 residues. V was clipped by 0 bases and J by 4 bases, with 7 bases between them. CDR1 and CDR2 (germline): SGDLS, YYNGEE. In DNA form, the CDR3 reads TGTGCCAGCAGCGTAGGACAGAATAATGAAAAACTGTTTTTT. This codes for CASSVGQNNEKLFF.

The chain carries TRBV4-1 and TRBJ2-7; 10 nucleotides agree with TRBD1. Per germline, CDR1 MGHRA and CDR2 YSYEKL. J was trimmed by 2 bases and V by 3 bases; bases with no gene match: 4. The CDR3 loop spans 15 amino acids. This CDR3 reads CASSQDRGSPYEQYF. The CDR3, as DNA: TGCGCCAGCAGCCAGGACAGGGGGTCTCCCTACGAGCAGTACTTC.

The chain links TRBV29-1 to TRBJ2-5, with 7 bases matching TRBD1. The V gene's germline CDR1 is SQVTM and CDR2 ANQGSEA. This CDR3 has 12 residues. V lost 4 bases to trimming and J lost 3 bases; unmatched junction nucleotides: 2. In nucleotides, the CDR3 is TGCAGCGTTGTAGGGGGCGAAGAGACCCAGTACTTC. Residues: CSVVGGEETQYF.

V gene TRBV5-6 combines with J gene TRBJ2-7, with 8 bases fitting TRBD2. CDR1 and CDR2 from the germline V gene are SGHDT and YYEEEE. The CDR3 loop spans 13 amino acids. V was clipped by 4 bases and J by 6 bases; unmatched bases: 6. The CDR3 loop reads CASSLGGGAEQYF. The CDR3 DNA follows: TGTGCCAGCAGCCTCGGGGGGGGCGCCGAGCAGTACTTC.

The V and J genes are TRBV7-9 and TRBJ1-1; a possible D gene is TRBD1 (6 bases). V lost 6 bases and J lost 1, with 12 bases in between. This CDR3 has 14 amino acids. The germline V gene has CDR1 SEHNR and CDR2 FQNEAQ (reference sequence). The CDR3 DNA reads TGTGCCAGCAGTTTACAGGGTAGGAACACTGAAGCTTTCTTT. Translated: CASSLQGRNTEAFF.

This clone was recorded once. The chain combines TRBV5-1 with TRBJ2-2, with a possible D match to TRBD1 (6 bases). CDR3 size: 14 residues. The germline CDR1 and CDR2 sequences are SGHRS and YFSETQ. V was trimmed by 3 bases and J by 6 bases, leaving 12 bases between them. The CDR3 region is CASSWGQGPGELFF. Written as DNA, the CDR3 is TGCGCCAGCAGCTGGGGGCAGGGGCCCGGGGAGCTGTTTTTT.

This clone came up a few times. The chain has TRBV12-3 or TRBV12-4 and TRBJ1-1; D not resolved. CDR3 length equals 13 residues. Trimming removed 1 base at V and 2 bases at J, with 5 bases between. CDR3 nucleotides: TGTGCCAGCAGTTTAGACAGCAACACTGAAGCTTTCTTT. It translates to CASSLDSNTEAFF.

This clone was found a few times. The V gene is TRBV5-1, the J gene TRBJ1-3; 7 nucleotides agree with TRBD1. CDR1 and CDR2 from the germline V gene are SGHRS and YFSETQ. J gave up 2 bases and V 4 bases, and 6 bases lay outside the gene matches. The CDR3 contains 15 residues. The CDR3 loop reads CASSRGQPAGNTIYF. DNA for the CDR3: TGCGCCAGCAGCCGGGGACAGCCAGCTGGAAACACCATATATTTT.

This clone occurred a few times. This chain uses TRBV7-3 with TRBJ2-2; TRBD1 matches at 9 bases. Germline V gives CDR1 SGHTA, CDR2 FQGTGA. Trimming took 5 bases from V and 5 from J; bases not matched to a gene: 9. This CDR3 spans 16 amino acids. The chain's CDR3 is CASSRGQGKKTGELFF. Here the CDR3 DNA reads TGTGCCAGCAGCCGCGGACAGGGGAAAAAGACCGGGGAGCTGTTTTTT.

This clone was counted once. V usage is TRBV28 and J usage is TRBJ1-5; no definite D call. The V end lost 5 bases, the J end lost 5 bases, and 7 bases lay between the germline ends. This CDR3 is 12 amino acids long. Germline V CDR1 and CDR2: MDHEN, SYDVKM. The CDR3 reads CASSDRDQPQHF. DNA of the CDR3: TGTGCCAGCAGTGATCGGGATCAGCCCCAGCATTTT. The entire variable domain, with the rest obtained from reference TRBV28 and TRBJ1-5, is as follows: DVKVTQSSRYLVKRTGEKVFLECVQDMDHENMFWYRQDPGLGLRLIYFSYDVKMKEKGDIPEGYSVSREKKERFSLILESASTNQTSMYLCASSDRDQPQHFGDGTRLSIL.

The V gene is TRBV18, the J gene TRBJ1-4; 7 bases fit TRBD1. The CDR3 runs to 14 residues. Trimming took 4 bases from V and 6 from J; bases not matched to a gene: 5. CDR1 is KGHSH, CDR2 LQKENI, per germline. The CDR3 DNA sequence: TGTGCCAGCTCACGAGGGGGCCTGGATGAAAAACTGTTTTTT. Protein: CASSRGGLDEKLFF. Full variable domain (outside the CDR3, taken from reference TRBV18 and TRBJ1-4): NAGVMQNPRHLVRRRGQEARLRCSPMKGHSHVYWYRQLPEEGLKFMVYLQKENIIDESGMPKERFSAEFPKEGPSILRIQQVVRGDSAAYFCASSRGGLDEKLFFGSGTQLSVL.

The chain joins TRBV30 to TRBJ1-3; the D is unclear. The CDR3 contains 14 residues. V was shortened by 3 bases and J by 2 bases, with 11 bases between the two germline ends. Germline CDR1 is GTSNPN and CDR2 is SVGIG (reference sequence). CDR3 coding DNA: TGTGCCTGGAGGGCGACATCCGCTGGAAACACCATATATTTT. Translated, it gives CAWRATSAGNTIYF.

The chain links TRBV2 to TRBJ2-5, with D possibly being TRBD1 (5 bases). Per the germline V gene, CDR1 is SNHLY and CDR2 is FYNNEI. The V and J ends lost 7 bases and 0 bases respectively, with 12 bases between them. The CDR3 is 14 residues long. DNA of the CDR3: TGTGCCAGCAAAACCGACAGTCACCAAGAGACCCAGTACTTC. Protein: CASKTDSHQETQYF.

The chain recombines TRBV6-5 with TRBJ1-1; maybe TRBD1 (6 bases). V was shortened by 6 bases and J by 1 base, with 9 bases between the two germline ends. The CDR3 has 13 residues. Germline V gene lookup returns CDR1 MNHEY and CDR2 SVGAGI. The CDR3 sequence: CASSETGNTEAFF. CDR3 sequence (DNA): TGTGCCAGCAGCGAGACAGGGAACACTGAAGCTTTCTTT.

CDR3 amino acids: CASREGGRGNTEAFF. CDR3 DNA sequence: TGTGCCAGCAGGGAGGGGGGGAGAGGGAACACTGAAGCTTTCTTT. The chain combines TRBV28 with TRBJ1-1; D possibly corresponds to TRBD1 (6 bases). Trimming pared 6 bases from V and 1 base from J, leaving 15 bases between. Germline lookup yields CDR1 MDHEN and CDR2 SYDVKM. This CDR3 contains 15 residues.

The rearrangement joins TRBV14 to TRBJ1-2; the match to TRBD1 covers 7 bases. V gave up 0 bases and J gave up 4 bases; unmatched junction bases: 5. Germline values: CDR1 SGHDN, CDR2 FVKESK. This CDR3 has 15 amino acids. The CDR3 reads CASSQDYRGPYGYTF. CDR3 bases: TGTGCCAGCAGCCAAGATTACAGGGGCCCCTATGGCTACACCTTC.

The V and J genes are TRBV11-2 and TRBJ2-4; D is possibly TRBD1 (5 bases). CDR3 size: 16 residues. Germline values: CDR1 SGHAT, CDR2 FQNNGV. V lost 1 base and J lost 8, with 18 bases in between. The CDR3, as DNA: TGTGCCAGCAGCTTAGGGCCGGACACGGATTCTTACATTCAGTACTTC. Translation: CASSLGPDTDSYIQYF.

V is TRBV4-1 and J is TRBJ1-5; D is possibly TRBD1 (5 bases). Deletions cut 1 base from V and 2 bases from J, with 9 bases between. The CDR3 has 15 amino acids. CDR1 and CDR2 (germline): MGHRA, YSYEKL. CDR3 protein: CASSQGGDGNQPQHF. CDR3 sequence (DNA): TGCGCCAGCAGCCAAGGGGGGGATGGCAATCAGCCCCAGCATTTT.

This chain joins TRBV18 and TRBJ2-2, with TRBD2 identical over 8 bases. CDR1 is KGHSH and CDR2 is LQKENI in the germline V gene. This CDR3 has 15 residues. The junction had 2 bases not matched to a gene; V was cut back by 0 bases and J by 5 bases. Written as DNA, the CDR3 is TGTGCCAGCTCACCACCTAGCGGGGTGACCGGGGAGCTGTTTTTT. It codes for CASSPPSGVTGELFF.

The table lists this clone with a few counts. This chain uses TRBV7-2 with TRBJ1-5; TRBD1 agrees at 7 bases. Germline trimming cut 4 bases from V and 3 bases from J; bases unmatched to any gene: 6. The CDR3 sequence is 15 residues long. Germline CDR1 reads SGHTA; CDR2 reads FQGNSA. CDR3 sequence: CASSSETGNNQPQHF. The CDR3 region has the DNA TGTGCCAGCAGCTCCGAGACAGGGAACAATCAGCCCCAGCATTTT.

The rearrangement joins TRBV19 to TRBJ1-1; D gene ambiguous. Germline loops: CDR1 LNHDA, CDR2 SQIVND (reference sequence). The CDR3 contains 13 residues. Trimming took 5 bases from V and 3 from J, leaving 10 bases between them. The DNA of the CDR3 is TGTGCCAGTAGTCCCGCGGTGGACACTGAAGCTTTCTTT. Translation: CASSPAVDTEAFF.

This clone is a singleton in its sample. The V and J genes are TRBV10-2 and TRBJ1-2; a possible D gene is TRBD1 (6 bases). CDR1 WSHSY and CDR2 SAAADI come from the germline V gene. The CDR3 is 12 residues long. Deletions cut 5 bases from V and 4 bases from J, with 8 bases between. For the CDR3, the DNA is TGCGCCAGCAGTAAGGACAGCTATGGCTACACCTTC. Encoded protein: CASSKDSYGYTF.